This TCR beta chain appears in the sequencing data of a study of blood T cells in healthy people across ages. The use of a sample-barcoded 5' primer and a J-beta primer mix characterized a second PCR of roughly 6 to 11 cycles. From the 5' RACE reads, TCRdb called clonotypes with MiXCR, one entry per CDR3 protein. The sample holds roughly 800,000 distinct CDR3 sequences, roughly 25% seen once. A few counts support this clonotype. The CDR3 spans 12 residues. Losses at the gene ends were 5 bases for V and 8 bases for J; bases not matched to a gene: 5. CDR1 MNHEY and CDR2 SMNVEV come from the germline V gene (reference sequence). Separately, the same data were catalogued under a study of T cells of mothers and their children.

The sequencing input was blood. The sequence was collected from a boy between 10 and 17 years old in good health. The gene calls are TRBV27 and TRBJ1-2; TRBD1 matches at 7 bases. CDR3 protein: CASSGTDHGYTF. The CDR3 DNA is TGTGCCAGCAGTGGGACAGATCACGGCTACACCTTC.